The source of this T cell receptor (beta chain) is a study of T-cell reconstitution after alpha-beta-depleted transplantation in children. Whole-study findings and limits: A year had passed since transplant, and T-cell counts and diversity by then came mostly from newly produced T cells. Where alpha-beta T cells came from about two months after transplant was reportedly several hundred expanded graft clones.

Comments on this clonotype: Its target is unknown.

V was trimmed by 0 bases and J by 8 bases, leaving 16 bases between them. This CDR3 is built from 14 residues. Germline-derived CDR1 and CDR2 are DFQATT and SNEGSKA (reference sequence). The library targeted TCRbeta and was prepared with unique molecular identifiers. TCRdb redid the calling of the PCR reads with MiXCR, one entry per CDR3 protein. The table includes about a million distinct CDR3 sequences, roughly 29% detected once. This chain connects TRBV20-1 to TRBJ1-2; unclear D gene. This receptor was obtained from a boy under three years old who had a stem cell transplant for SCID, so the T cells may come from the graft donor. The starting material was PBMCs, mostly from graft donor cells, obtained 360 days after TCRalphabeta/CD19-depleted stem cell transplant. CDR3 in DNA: TGCAGTGCTAGAGATCCCCACAAGTCGGGAGGCTACACCTTC. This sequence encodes CSARDPHKSGGYTF.